These 11 T cell receptor beta chains share one sample of origin, sequenced in a study of blood T cell repertoires in COVID-19 (dated by TCRdb to the early 2020s). Receptor libraries were prepared by the immunoSEQ multiplex PCR assay. Here the immuneACCESS table is served through TCRdb, limited to in-frame sequences with V and J called. Missing clones are a known gap in these copies; in checked studies unresolved V genes cover under half, and the rest lacks a known reason. Across this sample there are about 56,000 clones, with 80% to 90% seen only once. The ten biggest clones cover 10% to 15% of the sample. The sequenced material came from peripheral blood. Source of these receptors: a woman over 75 with acute or convalescent COVID-19.

This clone was observed a few times. Different DNA sequences within this sample yield the same CDR3. This rearrangement joins TRBV5-1 to TRBJ1-5; D call uncertain. V gave up 2 bases and J gave up 0 bases, with 9 bases separating them. This CDR3 comprises 15 residues. Per germline, CDR1 SGHRS and CDR2 YFSETQ. The DNA of the CDR3 is TGCGCCAGCAGCTTAGCCGGCGGTAGCAATCAGCCCCAGCATTTT. Its protein product is CASSLAGGSNQPQHF.

This rearrangement joins TRBV2 to TRBJ1-2, with 9 bases lining up with TRBD1. CDR3 size: 19 residues. CDR1 is SNHLY, CDR2 FYNNEI, per germline. The trim removed 5 bases at V and 7 bases at J, leaving 23 bases unmatched. The CDR3 nucleotides are TGTGCCAGCAGTCGACGTGGGGACAGGGAATTAGTCAGGGTTGTTGGCTACACCTTC. It translates to CASSRRGDRELVRVVGYTF.

This sequence joins TRBV7-9 and TRBJ1-4; D is unresolved. V was pared by 0 bases and J by 4 bases, with 6 bases between. Germline CDR1 SEHNR, CDR2 FQNEAQ (reference sequence). The CDR3 has 14 amino acids. The CDR3 loop reads CASSLASGNEKLFF. The CDR3 DNA reads as TGTGCCAGCAGCTTAGCATCGGGTAATGAAAAACTGTTTTTT.

DNA for the CDR3: TGTGCCTGGAGTGTACGGGCCTACGAGCAGTACTTC. This gives the protein CAWSVRAYEQYF. J is TRBJ2-7 and V is TRBV30; no clear D. CDR3 size: 12 residues. Germline assignment: CDR1 GTSNPN and CDR2 SVGIG (reference sequence). Trimming took off 0 bases at V and 2 bases at J, with 5 bases between the two ends.

CDR3 loop: CASRGTGRTEKLFF. As DNA, the CDR3 is TGTGCCAGCAGGGGGACAGGGAGGACTGAAAAACTGTTTTTT. This sequence joins TRBV2 and TRBJ1-4, with 9 bases that match TRBD1. This CDR3 is built from 14 residues. From germline, CDR1 is SNHLY and CDR2 FYNNEI. Unmatched junction bases numbered 6, after V lost 6 bases and J lost 7 bases.

V gene TRBV6-5 combines with J gene TRBJ1-4; 9 bases match TRBD1. In germline, CDR1 is MNHEY, CDR2 SVGAGI. CDR3 length equals 15 residues. Losses at the gene ends were 6 bases for V and 4 bases for J; bases not matched to a gene: 6. The CDR3 nucleotides read TGTGCCAGCAGGTTCGGACAGGGGAATAATGAAAAACTGTTTTTT. Its protein product is CASRFGQGNNEKLFF.

The chain joins TRBV10-3 to TRBJ2-7; no definite D call. Trimming cost V 2 bases and J 6 bases, with 11 bases left between them. CDR1 is ENHRY, CDR2 SYGVKD, per germline. This CDR3 is built from 13 residues. In DNA form, the CDR3 reads TGTGCCATCAGTGAGCCTCGATTGAGCGAGCAGTACTTC. It codes for CAISEPRLSEQYF.

V and J are TRBV6-5 and TRBJ2-1; TRBD1 matches at 10 bases. With 6 bases clipped from V and 7 bases from J, the junction kept 9 bases outside the gene matches. The CDR3 loop spans 15 amino acids. Germline V gene sequence: CDR1 MNHEY, CDR2 SVGAGI. In DNA form, the CDR3 reads TGTGCCAGCAGGCCCGACAGGGGGCGCATGAATGAGCAGTTCTTC. Its protein is CASRPDRGRMNEQFF.

The chain carries TRBV18 and TRBJ1-6; no reliable D call. This CDR3 is built from 14 residues. Germline CDR1 and CDR2: KGHSH and LQKENI. Trimming cost V 4 bases and J 9 bases, with 13 bases left between them. The CDR3, as DNA: TGTGCCAGCTCACTCCAGCGGATTATTTCACCCCTCCACTTT. Translation gives CASSLQRIISPLHF.

CDR3 sequence reads: CAWGETSRGTEAFF. The DNA for the CDR3 is TGTGCCTGGGGAGAGACATCCCGGGGCACTGAAGCTTTCTTT. This chain joins TRBV30 and TRBJ1-1; no firm D call. The germline V gene has CDR1 GTSNPN and CDR2 SVGIG (reference sequence). V lost 5 bases and J lost 4, with 17 bases in between. The CDR3 totals 14 residues.

The chain links TRBV6-5 to TRBJ2-2; possibly TRBD2 for D (6 bases). This CDR3 has 13 residues. The germline V gene encodes CDR1 MNHEY and CDR2 SVGAGI. The V end was cut by 7 bases, the J end by 6 bases, with 12 bases between. The CDR3 region has the DNA TGTGCCAGCAACTGGGGAGGCCCCGGGGAGCTGTTTTTT. This codes for CASNWGGPGELFF.